Shown below are 28 T cell receptor beta chains from a single sample sequenced in a study of T cell therapy after organ transplantation. Using immunoSEQ multiplex PCR, the repertoire was profiled, and TCRdb retains in-frame clones only, with some absent. The sample lists over 20,000 clones, roughly 84% seen once, with approximately 39% in the top ten. These receptors' antigens are unknown. Noted time point: 20-29 weeks after completion of therapy. Specimen: CD8+ T cells from blood, collected after autologous CMV-specific T cell therapy. These TCRs come from a human patient who had received a solid organ transplant and had CMV disease. T cells may partly derive from the graft donor.

This clone appeared a few times. The J gene is TRBJ1-1, the V gene TRBV4-3; perhaps TRBD1 as D (6 bases). The length of the CDR3 is 15 residues. From germline, CDR1 is LGHNA and CDR2 YSLEER. The germline V and J ends were trimmed by 0 bases and 4 bases, with 12 bases remaining between them. The CDR3 sequence: CASSQDNVGGTEAFF. For the CDR3, the DNA is TGCGCCAGCAGCCAAGATAACGTAGGGGGCACTGAAGCTTTCTTT.

This chain uses TRBV15 with TRBJ2-7, with D perhaps matching TRBD2 (6 bases). V lost 11 bases and J 3 bases, leaving 11 bases between the germline ends. Looked up from germline, CDR1 is LNHNV and CDR2 is YYDKDF (reference sequence). The CDR3 spans 11 residues. CDR3 residues: CAAGTHYEQYF. For the CDR3, the DNA is TGTGCCGCCGGGACTCACTACGAGCAGTACTTC. Combining the CDR3 with reference TRBV15 and TRBJ2-7 gives the whole variable domain DAMVIQNPRYQVTQFGKPVTLSCSQTLNHNVMYWYQQKSSQAPKLLFHYYDKDFNNEADTPDNFQSRRPNTSFCFLDIRSPGLGDTAMYLCAAGTHYEQYFGPGTRLTVT.

This clone was seen a few times. V is TRBV13 and J is TRBJ2-5, with 8 bases lining up with TRBD2. The germline V gene encodes CDR1 PRHDT and CDR2 FYEKMQ (reference sequence). This CDR3 comprises 14 residues. V gave up 4 bases and J gave up 5 bases; unmatched junction bases: 6. CDR3: CASSSGLGGETQYF. The CDR3 DNA is TGTGCCAGCAGCTCGGGACTAGGAGGCGAGACCCAGTACTTC.

J is TRBJ1-5 and V is TRBV4-2; D not resolved. CDR3 length: 17 amino acids. Germline V gene sequence: CDR1 LGHNA, CDR2 YNFKEQ. Deletions cut 2 bases from V and 4 bases from J, with 18 bases between. The CDR3 coding sequence is TGTGCCAGCAGCCAACATACAGTTCTTACACCAAATCAGCCCCAGCATTTT. Its protein product is CASSQHTVLTPNQPQHF.

The rearrangement uses TRBV27 and TRBJ2-2, with D perhaps matching TRBD2 (6 bases). The V gene lost 2 bases and the J gene lost 6 bases, with 10 bases spanning the gap. Per germline, CDR1 MNHEY and CDR2 SMNVEV (reference sequence). There are 14 residues in the CDR3. This chain's CDR3 is CASSLLPGAGELFF. The CDR3 nucleotides are TGTGCCAGCAGTTTACTACCGGGGGCCGGGGAGCTGTTTTTT.

The chain carries TRBV27 and TRBJ1-5; D is perhaps TRBD1 (6 bases). The CDR3 runs to 14 residues. Trimming removed 5 bases from V and 6 bases from J, with 14 bases in between. CDR1 is MNHEY, CDR2 SMNVEV, per germline (reference sequence). The DNA of the CDR3 is TGTGCCAGCAGTGGGCAGGGACACCGTCAGCCCCAGCATTTT. Its protein is CASSGQGHRQPQHF.

This clone was counted a single time. This chain connects TRBV5-1 to TRBJ2-5; TRBD2 is a possible D gene (5 bases). This CDR3 has 14 amino acids. V lost 2 bases, J lost 5 bases, and 13 bases lay in between. In germline, CDR1 is SGHRS, CDR2 YFSETQ. CDR3 residues: CASSFEGWRETQYF. CDR3 nucleotide sequence: TGCGCCAGCAGCTTTGAGGGTTGGAGGGAGACCCAGTACTTC.

This chain links TRBV11-2 with TRBJ2-7; no reliable D call. This CDR3 has 15 amino acids. Germline assignment: CDR1 SGHAT and CDR2 FQNNGV. V was clipped by 1 base and J by 5 bases, with 15 bases between them. CDR3 DNA sequence: TGTGCCAGCAGCTTAGCTGGGGTTGCCTGGGACGAGCAGTACTTC. Translated: CASSLAGVAWDEQYF.

This chain uses TRBV29-1 with TRBJ2-1, with 8 bases lining up with TRBD1. Trimming at V came to 4 bases and at J to 13 bases, leaving 6 bases not matched to a gene. The CDR3 loop spans 11 amino acids. Germline CDR1 reads SQVTM; CDR2 reads ANQGSEA. CDR3 DNA: TGCAGCGTTGGGGACAGGATTAGTCAGTTCTTC. Encoded protein: CSVGDRISQFF.

V is TRBV9 and J is TRBJ2-1; TRBD2 matches 7 bases. CDR1 and CDR2 from the germline V gene are SGDLS and YYNGEE. The CDR3 loop spans 16 amino acids. V shed 4 bases, J shed 4 bases, and the junction held 11 bases outside the gene matches. Here the CDR3 reads CASSPSGRVLYNEQFF. CDR3 coding DNA: TGTGCCAGCAGCCCCTCAGGGAGGGTGCTTTACAATGAGCAGTTCTTC.

The chain combines TRBV4-3 with TRBJ1-2, with 7 bases lining up with TRBD1. Germline V gene lookup returns CDR1 LGHNA and CDR2 YSLEER. Unmatched junction bases numbered 13, after V lost 1 base and J lost 8 bases. This CDR3 has 16 residues. CDR3 coding DNA: TGCGCCAGCAGCCAAGGGATCTTGGAGGGGGCGCGAGGCTACACCTTC. Its translation: CASSQGILEGARGYTF.

V usage is TRBV19 and J usage is TRBJ1-6; D unclear. CDR3 length: 14 amino acids. Germline CDR1 reads LNHDA; CDR2 reads SQIVND (reference sequence). V was trimmed by 10 bases and J by 8 bases, leaving 18 bases between them. The CDR3 DNA follows: TGTGCCACTAACCCCGGGCCTTCGGATTCACCCCTCCACTTT. It yields the protein CATNPGPSDSPLHF. Full variable domain (outside the CDR3, taken from reference TRBV19 and TRBJ1-6): DGGITQSPKYLFRKEGQNVTLSCEQNLNHDAMYWYRQDPGQGLRLIYYSQIVNDFQKGDIAEGYSVSREKKESFPLTVTSAQKNPTAFYLCATNPGPSDSPLHFGNGTRLTVT.

The genes are TRBV5-4 and TRBJ2-1; no firm D call. The V end was cut by 5 bases, the J end by 2 bases, with 11 bases between. The CDR3 is 14 residues long. Germline assignment: CDR1 SGHNT and CDR2 YYREEE (reference sequence). The CDR3 spells CASRQWDAYNEQFF. DNA for the CDR3: TGTGCCAGCAGACAATGGGATGCCTACAATGAGCAGTTCTTC.

This rearrangement joins TRBV9 to TRBJ2-3; D gene ambiguous. CDR3 length: 16 amino acids. V lost 0 bases, J lost 0 bases, and 11 bases lay in between. Germline lookup yields CDR1 SGDLS and CDR2 YYNGEE. Here the CDR3 reads CASSVAQIPSTDTQYF. In DNA form, the CDR3 reads TGTGCCAGCAGCGTAGCCCAGATACCTAGCACAGATACGCAGTATTTT.

The CDR3 spells CASSPSGRGEQYF. The CDR3 DNA reads as TGTGCCAGCAGCCCGTCGGGAAGGGGCGAGCAGTACTTC. The chain recombines TRBV11-2 with TRBJ2-7; D possibly matches TRBD1 or TRBD2 (5 bases each). Germline V lookup: CDR1 SGHAT, CDR2 FQNNGV. The CDR3 runs to 13 residues. With 5 bases removed from V and 6 bases from J, the gap between germline ends came to 14 bases.

The CDR3 DNA follows: TGTGCCAGCAGCCAAGAGGGCAGACTGAACACTGAAGCTTTCTTT. Residues: CASSQEGRLNTEAFF. The chain joins TRBV4-2 to TRBJ1-1; no definite D call. Trimming removed 0 bases at V and 0 bases at J, with 8 bases between. There are 15 residues in the CDR3. From germline, CDR1 is LGHNA and CDR2 YNFKEQ.

The chain has TRBV27 and TRBJ1-5; D possibly corresponds to TRBD1 (6 bases). V was cut by 5 bases and J by 4 bases, with 9 bases left in between. Germline assignment: CDR1 MNHEY and CDR2 SMNVEV (reference sequence). The CDR3 consists of 13 residues. CDR3 sequence: CASSRQVNQPQHF. The CDR3 DNA is TGTGCCAGCAGTCGACAGGTAAATCAGCCCCAGCATTTT.

The CDR3 nucleotides read TGTGCCAGCCGGGTGCTTGGGCAGGGCAATCAGCCCCAGCATTTT. Residues: CASRVLGQGNQPQHF. The chain combines TRBV7-2 with TRBJ1-5; D call uncertain. Trimming left V 8 bases short and J 2 bases short, with 16 bases between. The germline V gene encodes CDR1 SGHTA and CDR2 FQGNSA. This CDR3 spans 15 amino acids.

This clone has just one count. This rearrangement joins TRBV28 to TRBJ1-4; 7 bases fit TRBD1. The CDR3 is 16 residues long. Losses at the gene ends were 7 bases for V and 4 bases for J; bases not matched to a gene: 12. Germline V gene data show CDR1 as MDHEN and CDR2 as SYDVKM. Here the CDR3 reads CASIGQAVLGNEKLFF. The CDR3 region has the DNA TGTGCCAGCATCGGACAGGCGGTGCTTGGTAATGAAAAACTGTTTTTT.

Notes on this clone: The sample contains more than one DNA sequence encoding this CDR3. The rearrangement joins TRBV27 to TRBJ1-5; D remains ambiguous. The germline V gene encodes CDR1 MNHEY and CDR2 SMNVEV (reference sequence). CDR3 length equals 13 residues. V lost 2 bases and J lost 4, with 6 bases in between. CDR3 DNA sequence: TGTGCCAGCAGTTTAGACGGGAATCAGCCCCAGCATTTT. Translating it yields CASSLDGNQPQHF.

J is TRBJ1-1 and V is TRBV9; TRBD1 is a possible D gene (5 bases). The V gene lost 4 bases and the J gene lost 6 bases, with 19 bases spanning the gap. The CDR3 is 15 amino acids. The germline V gene encodes CDR1 SGDLS and CDR2 YYNGEE. CDR3 bases: TGTGCCAGCAGCACAGACCCACAACTGGGGCCTGAAGCTTTCTTT. It translates to CASSTDPQLGPEAFF. Using reference TRBV9 and TRBJ1-1 for the parts outside the CDR3, the full variable domain is DSGVTQTPKHLITATGQRVTLRCSPRSGDLSVYWYQQSLDQGLQFLIQYYNGEERAKGNILERFSAQQFPDLHSELNLSSLELGDSALYFCASSTDPQLGPEAFFGQGTRLTVV.

Turning to this clone: At one end, the junction sequence differs from germline, possibly due to a read error. V gene TRBV7-7 combines with J gene TRBJ2-2; possibly TRBD1 for D (6 bases). Germline V gene data show CDR1 as SSHAT and CDR2 as FNYEAQ (reference sequence). The CDR3 is 14 amino acids. CDR3 in DNA: TGTGCTAGCAGCCCTACAGGGTACACCGGGGAGCTGTTTTTT. Its protein product is CASSPTGYTGELFF.

The chain joins TRBV4-1 to TRBJ2-1; possibly TRBD2 for D (6 bases). The CDR3 has 15 residues. V lost 0 bases to trimming and J lost 5 bases, with 11 bases between them. Germline V gene data show CDR1 as MGHRA and CDR2 as YSYEKL. CDR3 in amino acids: CASSQERAGHNEQFF. The CDR3 region has the DNA TGCGCCAGCAGCCAAGAAAGGGCGGGACACAATGAGCAGTTCTTC.

The chain recombines TRBV7-9 with TRBJ1-5; unclear D gene. The germline V gene has CDR1 SEHNR and CDR2 FQNEAQ (reference sequence). Deletions cut 8 bases from V and 6 bases from J, with 14 bases between. This CDR3 region has 13 residues. CDR3 bases: TGTGCCAGCGGCACATCAGAGGGTCAGCCCCAGCATTTT. Its translation: CASGTSEGQPQHF.

The gene calls are TRBV7-9 and TRBJ1-1; D is possibly TRBD1 (6 bases). The CDR3 sequence is 16 residues long. The V gene lost 1 base and the J gene lost 4 bases, with 16 bases spanning the gap. The germline gives CDR1 SEHNR, CDR2 FQNEAQ (reference sequence). CDR3 DNA sequence: TGTGCCAGCAGCTTAGTCGGGGGGCGAGGGCGCACTGAAGCTTTCTTT. This encodes CASSLVGGRGRTEAFF.

V and J are TRBV30 and TRBJ1-2; the D gene is possibly TRBD1 (5 bases). V lost 3 bases, J lost 6 bases, and 14 bases lay in between. This CDR3 is built from 13 residues. CDR1 is GTSNPN, CDR2 SVGIG, per germline (reference sequence). Written as DNA, the CDR3 is TGTGCCTGGAGGGGCAGTGGGGCAAATGGCTACACCTTC. Translated, it gives CAWRGSGANGYTF.

This chain uses TRBV27 with TRBJ2-7; unclear D gene. The CDR3 is 14 residues long. V was pared by 5 bases and J by 6 bases, with 17 bases between. Germline V gene data show CDR1 as MNHEY and CDR2 as SMNVEV (reference sequence). CDR3 in amino acids: CASSLRPNRGEQYF. Here the CDR3 DNA reads TGTGCCAGCAGTCTCCGCCCGAACAGAGGCGAGCAGTACTTC.

The gene calls are TRBV19 and TRBJ2-1; no firm D call. The CDR3 loop spans 10 amino acids. Germline lookup yields CDR1 LNHDA and CDR2 SQIVND (reference sequence). Trimming removed 8 bases at V and 8 bases at J, with 7 bases between. The CDR3 DNA reads TGTGCCAGTGGGGATGATGAGCAGTTCTTC. Translated: CASGDDEQFF.